Following are 7 T cell receptor beta chains from one sample sequenced in a study of cytomegalovirus exposure and HLA in healthy donors. In the PCR, 60 Vbeta and 13 Jbeta primers were used. Using immunoSEQ multiplex PCR, the repertoire was profiled, and TCRdb retains in-frame clones only, with some absent. The data show about 140,000 clones, about 64% seen once. Sequenced material: PBMCs. These receptors were obtained from a woman aged 40-49 years in good health and CMV-seronegative.

This chain uses TRBV2 with TRBJ1-5, with no clear D. V lost 0 bases and J 3 bases, leaving 6 bases between the germline ends. The CDR3 has 14 residues. The germline V gene encodes CDR1 SNHLY and CDR2 FYNNEI. Here the CDR3 DNA reads TGTGCCAGCAGTGAAGCCAGGTACAATCAGCCCCAGCATTTT. It yields the protein CASSEARYNQPQHF. Supplemented by reference TRBV2 and TRBJ1-5, the full variable domain reads EPEVTQTPSHQVTQMGQEVILRCVPISNHLYFYWYRQILGQKVEFLVSFYNNEISEKSEIFDDQFSVERPDGSNFTLKIRSTKLEDSAMYFCASSEARYNQPQHFGDGTRLSIL.

The V and J genes are TRBV19 and TRBJ1-3; 8 bases align to TRBD1. The CDR3 has 15 residues. The V gene's germline CDR1 is LNHDA and CDR2 SQIVND (reference sequence). The junction had 6 bases not matched to a gene; V was cut back by 5 bases and J by 3 bases. CDR3 loop: CASSGRDRSGNTIYF. CDR3 sequence (DNA): TGTGCCAGTAGTGGAAGGGACAGGAGTGGAAACACCATATATTTT.

The chain has TRBV21-1 and TRBJ1-2. TRBV21-1 is flagged as a pseudogene. The CDR3 consists of 16 residues. CDR3 sequence (DNA): TGTGCCAGCAGCAAAAGGCTTCCCTGTGTCGGGGTTGGCTACACCTTC. Protein: CASSKRLPCVGVGYTF.

This clone was observed a few times. J is TRBJ1-2 and V is TRBV5-6; a weak D match, TRBD1 (5 bases). This CDR3 is 14 amino acids long. Trimming stripped 2 bases from V and 8 bases from J, with 16 bases between. Germline V lookup: CDR1 SGHDT, CDR2 YYEEEE. CDR3 amino acids: CASSFGRASGGYTF. CDR3 coding DNA: TGTGCCAGCAGCTTTGGCAGGGCATCAGGAGGCTACACCTTC.

The rearrangement links TRBV7-8 to TRBJ1-1, with 10 positions matching TRBD1. Germline V gene sequence: CDR1 SGHVS, CDR2 FQNEAQ. The CDR3 has 16 residues. The ends lost 4 bases at V and 6 bases at J; junction bases unmatched: 11. CDR3 loop: CASSSPRTGGSPEAFF. The DNA for the CDR3 is TGTGCCAGCAGCTCCCCGAGGACAGGGGGGAGCCCTGAAGCTTTCTTT.

The chain joins TRBV7-9 to TRBJ1-2, with 10 positions matching TRBD1. The germline gives CDR1 SEHNR, CDR2 FQNEAQ (reference sequence). V lost 1 base, J lost 7 bases, and 6 bases stayed unmatched. The CDR3 consists of 15 residues. The CDR3 DNA reads as TGTGCCAGCAGCTTAGAGTGGGACAGGGGAACTGGCTACACCTTC. Amino acid sequence: CASSLEWDRGTGYTF.

The rearrangement uses TRBV5-8 and TRBJ2-7; D may be TRBD1 (6 bases). V shed 4 bases and J shed 4 bases, with 15 bases lying between them. Per germline, CDR1 SGHTS and CDR2 YDEGEE. The length of the CDR3 is 14 residues. In DNA, the CDR3 is TGTGCCAGCAGCCGCACAGGGAGTAAGTACGAGCAGTACTTC. It is translated as CASSRTGSKYEQYF. Full variable domain (missing parts from reference TRBV5-8 and TRBJ2-7): EAGVTQSPTHLIKTRGQQATLRCSPISGHTSVYWYQQALGLGLQFLLWYDEGEERNRGNFPPRFSGRQFPNYSSELNVNALELEDSALYLCASSRTGSKYEQYFGPGTRLTVT.